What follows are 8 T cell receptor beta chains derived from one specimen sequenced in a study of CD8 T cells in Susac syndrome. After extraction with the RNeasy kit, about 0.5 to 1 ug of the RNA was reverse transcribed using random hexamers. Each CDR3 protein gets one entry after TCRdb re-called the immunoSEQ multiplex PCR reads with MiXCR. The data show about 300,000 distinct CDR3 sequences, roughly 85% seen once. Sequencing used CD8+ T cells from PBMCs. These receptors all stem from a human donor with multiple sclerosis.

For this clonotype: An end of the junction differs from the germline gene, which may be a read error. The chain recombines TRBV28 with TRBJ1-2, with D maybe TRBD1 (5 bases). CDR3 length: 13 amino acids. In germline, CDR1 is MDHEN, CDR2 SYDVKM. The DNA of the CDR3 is TGTGCCAGCAGTTTATTCGGCAGGGAAGGCTACGCCTTC. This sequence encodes CASSLFGREGYAF.

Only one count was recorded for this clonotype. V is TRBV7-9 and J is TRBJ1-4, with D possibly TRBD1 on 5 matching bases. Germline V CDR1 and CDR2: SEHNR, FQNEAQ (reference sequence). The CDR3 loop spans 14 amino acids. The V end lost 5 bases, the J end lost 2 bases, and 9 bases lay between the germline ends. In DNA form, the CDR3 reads TGTGCCAGCAGCCAAGGGGTGACTAATGAAAAACTGTTTTTT. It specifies CASSQGVTNEKLFF.

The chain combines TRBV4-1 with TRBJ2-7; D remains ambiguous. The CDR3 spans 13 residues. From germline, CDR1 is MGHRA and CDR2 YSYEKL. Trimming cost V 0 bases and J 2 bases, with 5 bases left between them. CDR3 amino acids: CASSQDDTYEQYF. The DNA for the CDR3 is TGCGCCAGCAGCCAAGATGACACCTACGAGCAGTACTTC.

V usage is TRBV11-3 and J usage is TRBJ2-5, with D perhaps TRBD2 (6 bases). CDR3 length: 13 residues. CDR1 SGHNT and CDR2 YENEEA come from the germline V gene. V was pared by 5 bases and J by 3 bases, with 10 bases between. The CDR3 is CASSQWGEETQYF. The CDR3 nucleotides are TGTGCCAGCAGCCAGTGGGGGGAAGAGACCCAGTACTTC.

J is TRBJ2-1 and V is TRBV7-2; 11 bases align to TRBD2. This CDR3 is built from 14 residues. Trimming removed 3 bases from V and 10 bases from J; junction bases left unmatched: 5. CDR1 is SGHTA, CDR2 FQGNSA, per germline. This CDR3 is CASSLLAGGLEQFF. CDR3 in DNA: TGTGCCAGCAGCTTGCTAGCGGGAGGCCTAGAGCAGTTCTTC.

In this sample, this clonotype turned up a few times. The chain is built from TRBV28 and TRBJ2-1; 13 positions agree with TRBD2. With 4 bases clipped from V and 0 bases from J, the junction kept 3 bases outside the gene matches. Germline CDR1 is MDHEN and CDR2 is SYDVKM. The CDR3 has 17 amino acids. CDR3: CASSSRTSGSSYNEQFF. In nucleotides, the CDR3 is TGTGCCAGCAGTTCCCGGACTAGCGGGAGCTCCTACAATGAGCAGTTCTTC.

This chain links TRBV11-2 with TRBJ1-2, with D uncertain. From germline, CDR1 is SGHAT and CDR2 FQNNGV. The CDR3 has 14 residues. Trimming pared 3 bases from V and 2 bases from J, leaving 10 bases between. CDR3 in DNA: TGTGCCAGCAGCTTCGGAGGAACAAACTATGGCTACACCTTC. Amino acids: CASSFGGTNYGYTF.

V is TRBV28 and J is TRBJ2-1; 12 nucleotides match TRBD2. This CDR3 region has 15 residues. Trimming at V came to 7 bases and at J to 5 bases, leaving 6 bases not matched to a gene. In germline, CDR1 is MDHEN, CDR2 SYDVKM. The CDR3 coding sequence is TGTGCCAGCACCCCGACTAGCGGGAGTCACAATGAGCAGTTCTTC. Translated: CASTPTSGSHNEQFF.